Below, 20 T cell receptor beta chains from the same sample are listed, as sequenced in a study of blood T cells in healthy people across ages. Combining a sample-barcoded 5' primer with a J-beta primer mix, a second PCR ran for 7 to 11 cycles. MiXCR, applied by TCRdb to the 5' RACE reads, yields one record per CDR3 protein. The sample yields some 700,000 distinct CDR3 sequences, 35% to 45% seen once. Input material: blood. The origin of the receptors is an older woman in good health.

Of note for this clonotype: The junction differs from germline at one of its ends, possibly a read error. V usage is TRBV20-1 and J usage is TRBJ2-1; no reliable D call. CDR1 is DFQATT and CDR2 is SNEGSKA in the germline V gene (reference sequence). This CDR3 is built from 14 residues. The CDR3 region is CSAEVLGKGDERFF. Here the CDR3 DNA reads TGCAGTGCCGAGGTTTTGGGGAAGGGCGATGAGCGGTTCTTC.

This chain joins TRBV7-9 and TRBJ1-1; the D gene is possibly TRBD1 (5 bases). V was cut by 1 base and J by 0 bases, with 12 bases left in between. The CDR3 is 16 amino acids. Germline V gene sequence: CDR1 SEHNR, CDR2 FQNEAQ (reference sequence). The CDR3 DNA sequence: TGTGCCAGCAGCTTAGAAAGGGGTTCGCTGAACACTGAAGCTTTCTTT. This translates into CASSLERGSLNTEAFF.

This clonotype showed up many times. The chain uses TRBV10-3 and TRBJ2-7; a weak D match, TRBD2 (6 bases). Trimming left V 10 bases short and J 2 bases short, with 12 bases between. The CDR3 is 12 amino acids. CDR1 is ENHRY and CDR2 is SYGVKD in the germline V gene. This chain's CDR3 is CATGLNPYEQYF. CDR3 coding DNA: TGTGCCACCGGACTAAACCCCTACGAGCAGTACTTC.

V usage is TRBV7-9 and J usage is TRBJ2-1; 12 nucleotides agree with TRBD2. The closer fit of TRBJ2-7 to the DNA end suggests the J call may be wrong. The CDR3 sequence is 18 residues long. Germline values: CDR1 SEHNR, CDR2 FQNEAQ (reference sequence). The CDR3 is CASSQTSGRTGSYNEQYF. For the CDR3, the DNA is TGTGCCAGCAGTCAGACTAGCGGGAGAACCGGCTCCTACAATGAGCAGTACTTC.

In this sample, this clonotype turned up a few times. CDR3 amino acids: CATSRDRLAGVPTDTQYF. The CDR3 nucleotides read TGTGCCACCAGCAGAGATAGGCTAGCGGGGGTCCCCACAGATACGCAGTATTTT. The rearrangement joins TRBV15 to TRBJ2-3; 10 positions agree with TRBD2. The CDR3 consists of 18 residues. With 0 bases clipped from V and 2 bases from J, the junction kept 8 bases outside the gene matches. In germline, CDR1 is LNHNV, CDR2 YYDKDF (reference sequence).

At least ten counts were recorded for this clonotype. This chain joins TRBV12-3 or TRBV12-4 and TRBJ2-3; 7 bases agree with TRBD2. The J segment lost 0 bases and the V segment lost 6 bases, leaving 3 bases of the junction unmatched. The CDR3 totals 14 residues. The CDR3 nucleotides read TGTGCCAGCAGCAGTAGCGGGAGCACAGATACGCAGTATTTT. Protein: CASSSSGSTDTQYF.

This clonotype was picked up a small number of times. The chain recombines TRBV10-3 with TRBJ1-1; 9 bases fit TRBD1. The CDR3 is 15 amino acids. The germline CDR1 and CDR2 sequences are ENHRY and SYGVKD. The V segment lost 9 bases and the J segment 5 bases; nucleotides outside the gene matches: 13. The CDR3 nucleotides are TGTGCCATTATCCCAACAGGGGGCTTGGTGACTGAAGCTTTCTTT. It yields the protein CAIIPTGGLVTEAFF.

This rearrangement joins TRBV25-1 to TRBJ2-1; 9 bases line up with TRBD2. The CDR3 is 16 residues long. The V segment lost 3 bases and the J segment 1 base; nucleotides outside the gene matches: 4. Germline V gene lookup returns CDR1 MGHDK and CDR2 SYGVNS. CDR3 sequence: CASSDPSGASYNEQFF. In DNA form, the CDR3 reads TGTGCCAGCAGTGACCCTAGCGGGGCTTCCTACAATGAGCAGTTCTTC. The entire variable domain, with the rest obtained from reference TRBV25-1 and TRBJ2-1, is as follows: EADIYQTPRYLVIGTGKKITLECSQTMGHDKMYWYQQDPGMELHLIHYSYGVNSTEKGDLSSESTVSRIRTEHFPLTLESARPSHTSQYLCASSDPSGASYNEQFFGPGTRLTVL.

The V and J genes are TRBV25-1 and TRBJ1-4, with D possibly TRBD1 on 6 matching bases. Trimming took 4 bases from V and 5 from J, leaving 14 bases between them. The germline V gene has CDR1 MGHDK and CDR2 SYGVNS. There are 15 residues in the CDR3. CDR3 DNA sequence: TGTGCCAGCAGTGGCCGGACAGTCTTAAATGAAAAACTGTTTTTT. This encodes CASSGRTVLNEKLFF.

J is TRBJ1-1 and V is TRBV12-3 or TRBV12-4; D is uncertain. The CDR3 is 14 amino acids. Trimming stripped 5 bases from V and 2 bases from J, with 12 bases between. This chain's CDR3 is CASSVTPGNTEAFF. In DNA, the CDR3 is TGTGCCAGCAGTGTAACTCCGGGCAACACTGAAGCTTTCTTT.

The rearrangement joins TRBV28 to TRBJ2-3; possibly TRBD1 or TRBD2 for D (6 bases each). Trimming removed 2 bases from V and 1 base from J, with 13 bases in between. This CDR3 comprises 16 residues. CDR1 is MDHEN and CDR2 is SYDVKM in the germline V gene. CDR3 in amino acids: CASSLQGGQRTDTQYF. The CDR3 DNA follows: TGTGCCAGCAGTTTACAAGGGGGGCAACGCACAGATACGCAGTATTTT.

This clonotype was counted between two and nine times. This sequence joins TRBV7-9 and TRBJ1-6; D ambiguous. With 1 base removed from V and 3 bases from J, the gap between germline ends came to 7 bases. The CDR3 sequence is 15 residues long. Germline V gene sequence: CDR1 SEHNR, CDR2 FQNEAQ (reference sequence). The CDR3 spells CASSLEDFYNSPLHF. Written as DNA, the CDR3 is TGTGCCAGCAGCTTAGAGGACTTCTATAATTCACCCCTCCACTTT. The variable domain in full, completed from reference TRBV7-9 and TRBJ1-6, reads DTGVSQNPRHKITKRGQNVTFRCDPISEHNRLYWYRQTLGQGPEFLTYFQNEAQLEKSRLLSDRFSAERPKGSFSTLEIQRTEQGDSAMYLCASSLEDFYNSPLHFGNGTRLTVT.

This clonotype has ten or more counts. This chain connects TRBV29-1 to TRBJ2-3; TRBD2 matches 7 bases. Germline V gives CDR1 SQVTM, CDR2 ANQGSEA. The length of the CDR3 is 15 residues. The ends lost 2 bases at V and 2 bases at J; junction bases unmatched: 7. CDR3 in amino acids: CSVEPSGRPTDTQYF. DNA for the CDR3: TGCAGCGTTGAACCTAGCGGACGCCCCACAGATACGCAGTATTTT.

This clonotype has a handful of counts. The J gene is TRBJ2-1, the V gene TRBV10-3, with 14 bases that match TRBD2. The CDR3 runs to 18 residues. V shed 0 bases, J shed 3 bases, and the junction held 4 bases outside the gene matches. The germline CDR1 and CDR2 sequences are ENHRY and SYGVKD. The DNA for the CDR3 is TGTGCCATCAGTGAGTCCGGGACTAGCGGGAGCCTCTACAATGAGCAGTTCTTC. Protein: CAISESGTSGSLYNEQFF.

The table lists this clonotype with many counts. V is TRBV7-2 and J is TRBJ2-7, with D unresolved. This CDR3 is built from 15 residues. CDR1 is SGHTA and CDR2 is FQGNSA in the germline V gene. The ends were cut back, 1 base at V and 0 bases at J, with 10 bases in the middle. The CDR3 here is CASSLVSGDSYEQYF. In DNA form, the CDR3 reads TGTGCCAGCAGCTTAGTCAGTGGGGACTCCTACGAGCAGTACTTC.

In the case of this clonotype: A much larger clone lies a single base off, so this may be a read error. The J gene is TRBJ2-7, the V gene TRBV6-2 or TRBV6-3; 8 nucleotides match TRBD2. Losses at the gene ends were 4 bases for V and 2 bases for J; bases not matched to a gene: 4. The CDR3 contains 14 residues. Germline lookup yields CDR1 MNHEY and CDR2 SVGEGT. CDR3 sequence (DNA): TGTGCCAGCAGTTTTCGGGGGGGAGCCTACGAGCAGTACTTC. Translated, it gives CASSFRGGAYEQYF.

The genes are TRBV29-1 and TRBJ2-1, with 14 bases lining up with TRBD2. The CDR3 has 17 amino acids. Unmatched junction bases numbered 10, after V lost 6 bases and J lost 3 bases. The germline V gene has CDR1 SQVTM and CDR2 ANQGSEA. The chain's CDR3 is CSVLETSGRAVYNEQFF. CDR3 nucleotides: TGCAGCGTATTAGAGACTAGCGGGAGGGCCGTCTACAATGAGCAGTTCTTC.

This clonotype was recorded a few times. V gene TRBV7-2 combines with J gene TRBJ2-7, with D hard to call. V was shortened by 2 bases and J by 3 bases, with 8 bases between the two germline ends. Germline loops: CDR1 SGHTA, CDR2 FQGNSA. The CDR3 is made up of 13 amino acids. The CDR3 DNA reads TGTGCCAGCAGCTTAAGTTGGGACTACGAGCAGTACTTC. It yields the protein CASSLSWDYEQYF.

The chain links TRBV19 to TRBJ2-1; TRBD2 agrees at 7 bases. The DNA end is more similar to TRBJ2-7, so the J call may be wrong. Germline V gives CDR1 LNHDA, CDR2 SQIVND (reference sequence). The CDR3 totals 20 residues. This chain's CDR3 is CASSIGGRGSAGGSYNEQYF. The CDR3 DNA follows: TGTGCCAGTAGTATCGGCGGGCGCGGGAGTGCCGGGGGTTCCTACAATGAGCAGTACTTC.

The J gene is TRBJ2-7, the V gene TRBV27; tentative D call: TRBD2 (6 bases). With 2 bases removed from V and 0 bases from J, the gap between germline ends came to 11 bases. The CDR3 extends over 15 amino acids. CDR1 and CDR2 (germline): MNHEY, SMNVEV (reference sequence). The CDR3 protein is CASSLGGASSYEQYF. The CDR3, as DNA: TGTGCCAGCAGTTTAGGCGGGGCTAGCTCCTACGAGCAGTACTTC.